This T cell receptor (beta chain) was observed in a study of PD-1 blockade in classical Hodgkin lymphoma (dated by TCRdb to the early 2020s). Broadly, across the study: Nivolumab dosing was 3 mg/kg intravenously every 2 weeks, continuing until either disease progression or unacceptable toxicity. A peripheral blood immune signature of response to PD-1 blockade in classical Hodgkin lymphoma was defined using TCR beta sequencing and CyTOF.

The time point label here, explained by the study, means: cycle 1 day 1 (C1D1), immediately before nivolumab initiation. Every trial patient had relapsed following autologous stem cell transplantation, and prior brentuximab vedotin exposure was what differed among cohorts A, B and C. CD4+ T cells were purified from thawed PBMCs by magnetic negative selection with a Miltenyi CD4+ T cell isolation kit. The trial cohort included 50 to 70 patients with relapsed/refractory classical Hodgkin lymphoma, and each patient had a best overall response of complete response, partial response or progressive disease. In the multi-cohort phase II CheckMate 205 trial, trial patients received single-agent nivolumab. Best overall response was determined by an independent review committee according to the 2007 International Working Group response criteria. Trial PBMCs were collected immediately before nivolumab initiation (C1D1) and during therapy at cycle 2 day 1 and cycle 4 day 1. Peripheral blood was collected in 8 mL Vacutainer Cell Preparation Tubes, from which PBMCs were isolated by centrifugation and then cryopreserved. Purified CD4+ and CD8+ fractions were prepared only for cases with an additional available PBMC sample. Magnetically labelled cells were removed on LS columns in a quadroMACS separator, and the flow-through was retained as the purified fraction.

In the case of this clone: Its antigen is unknown. No quality values exist for individual bases; no much larger clone is one base distant.

Here is what the overall study found, with its caveats: CD4+ but not CD8+ TCR diversity rose significantly by C4D1 (p=0.0027 vs p=0.16), most apparent in complete responders (p=0.02). The study was restricted to a single clinical trial cohort, and the causes of repertoire differences, possibly disease activity or prior therapy, were left undefined. Among trial patients, those achieving complete response had baseline diversity similar to that of newly diagnosed patients, while diversity was significantly lower in partial responders and progressors. Newly diagnosed patients were reported to have lower baseline TCR diversity than healthy donors, and relapsed/refractory patients were reported to have lower baseline TCR diversity still. Patients starting nivolumab less than 1 year after ASCT had lower diversity and were excluded from later analyses to avoid confounding by immune reconstitution.

The CDR3 runs 14 amino acids, cysteine and phenylalanine included. The retained sequence is limited to the CDR3, 42 bases, with the frame set at the first base. CDR1 SGHAT and CDR2 FQNNGV were looked up in the germline V gene. The junction shows trimming of 4 bases on V and 4 bases on J, and the gene matches do not reach 6 bases of it. Genomic DNA was extracted with the Qiagen DNeasy kit from unsorted PBMCs and from negatively selected CD4+ and CD8+ fractions. Amplification of TCR beta CDR3 regions was done by immunoSEQ multiplex PCR with primers that anneal to V and J segments. A synthetic immune receptor repertoire was used to minimize amplification bias, and any residual bias was removed computationally once sequencing was done. The paper's data handling went like this. Custom Python scripts were used to quantify repertoire diversity as the Shannon entropy index. Unsorted, CD4+ and CD8+ repertoires were examined separately, except in combined analyses, for which CD4+ and CD8+ sequences were merged in silico. Clonal expansion was defined as a frequency increase of at least 2-fold after treatment compared with C1D1, and clones undetected at baseline were assigned a pseudocount of 0.5. Clones with 0 or 1 copy at C1D1 were classified as singleton clones, and clones with 2 or more copies were classified as non-singleton clones. Clones expanded in unsorted samples were annotated as CD4+, CD8+ or unknown by matching protein sequences in sorted samples from the same patient. Wilcoxon tests on paired samples were used to test diversity changes from C1D1 to C4D1. Imported from immuneACCESS, the table was reduced by TCRdb to in-frame sequences with V and J called. These copies leave out some clones; in studies compared against another copy, an unresolved V gene accounts for under half, and the cause of the remainder is not known. Clonal size and the V and J genes are those of that table, whereas D and trimming came from the DNA. In this sample the table shows roughly 7,400 clones, about 80% of which occur a single time. 2% to 3% of the sample belongs to the ten largest clones.

The V and J segments used are TRBV11-2 and TRBJ2-7; TRBD1 agrees with 8 junctional bases. The sample consisted of CD4+ T cells from blood, taken at baseline. The clonotype comes from a human donor with classical Hodgkin lymphoma. The DNA reads as follows: TGTGCCAGCAGCTCAGGACAGGGCCGGTACGAGCAGTACTTC. It translates as CASSSGQGRYEQYF.